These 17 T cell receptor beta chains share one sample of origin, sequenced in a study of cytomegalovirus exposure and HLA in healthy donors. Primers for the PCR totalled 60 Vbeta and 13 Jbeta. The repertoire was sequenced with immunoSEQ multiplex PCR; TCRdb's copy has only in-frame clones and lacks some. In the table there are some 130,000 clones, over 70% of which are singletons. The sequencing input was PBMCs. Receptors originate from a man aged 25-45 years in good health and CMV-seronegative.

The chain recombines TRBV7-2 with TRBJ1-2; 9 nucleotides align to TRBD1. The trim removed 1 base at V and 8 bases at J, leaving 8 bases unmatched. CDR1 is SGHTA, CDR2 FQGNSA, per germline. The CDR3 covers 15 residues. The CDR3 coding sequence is TGTGCCAGCAGCTTAGAACAGGGGGCGCATCGAGGCTACACCTTC. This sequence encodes CASSLEQGAHRGYTF.

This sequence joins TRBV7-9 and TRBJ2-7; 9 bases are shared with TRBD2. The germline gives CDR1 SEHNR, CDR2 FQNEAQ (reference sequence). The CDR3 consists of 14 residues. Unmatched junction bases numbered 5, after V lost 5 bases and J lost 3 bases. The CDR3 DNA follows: TGTGCCAGCAGCATTAGCGGGAGCCACTACGAGCAGTACTTC. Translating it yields CASSISGSHYEQYF.

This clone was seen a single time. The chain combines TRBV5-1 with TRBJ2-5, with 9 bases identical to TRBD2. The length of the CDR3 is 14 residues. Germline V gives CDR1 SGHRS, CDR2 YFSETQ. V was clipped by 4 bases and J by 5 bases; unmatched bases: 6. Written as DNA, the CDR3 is TGCGCCAGCAGCCTGGGACTAGCCGTGGAGACCCAGTACTTC. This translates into CASSLGLAVETQYF. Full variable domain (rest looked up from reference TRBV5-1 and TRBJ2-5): KAGVTQTPRYLIKTRGQQVTLSCSPISGHRSVSWYQQTPGQGLQFLFEYFSETQRNKGNFPGRFSGRQFSNSRSEMNVSTLELGDSALYLCASSLGLAVETQYFGPGTRLLVL.

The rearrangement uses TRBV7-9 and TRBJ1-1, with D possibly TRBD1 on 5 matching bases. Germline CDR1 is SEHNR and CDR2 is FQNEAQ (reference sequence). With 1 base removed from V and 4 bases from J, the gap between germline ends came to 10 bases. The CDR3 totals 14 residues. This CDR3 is CASSLEGRLTEAFF. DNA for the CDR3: TGTGCCAGCAGCTTAGAGGGGCGTCTCACTGAAGCTTTCTTT.

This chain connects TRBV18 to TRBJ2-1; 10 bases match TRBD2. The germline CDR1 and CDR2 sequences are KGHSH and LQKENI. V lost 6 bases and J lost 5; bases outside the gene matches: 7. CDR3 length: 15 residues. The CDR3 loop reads CASSRTSGTDNEQFF. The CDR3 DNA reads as TGTGCCAGCTCGCGAACTAGCGGGACAGACAATGAGCAGTTCTTC.

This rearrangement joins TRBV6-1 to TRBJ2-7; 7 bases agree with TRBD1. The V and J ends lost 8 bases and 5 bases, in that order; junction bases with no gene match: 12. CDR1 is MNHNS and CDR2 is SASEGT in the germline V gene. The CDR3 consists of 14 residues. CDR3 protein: CASRQGRTADEQYF. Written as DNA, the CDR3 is TGTGCCAGCCGACAGGGAAGAACGGCGGACGAGCAGTACTTC.

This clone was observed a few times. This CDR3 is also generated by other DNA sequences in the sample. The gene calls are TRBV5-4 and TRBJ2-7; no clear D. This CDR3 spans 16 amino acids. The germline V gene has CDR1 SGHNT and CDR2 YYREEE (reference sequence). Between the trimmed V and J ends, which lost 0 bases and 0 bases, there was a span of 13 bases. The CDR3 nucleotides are TGTGCCAGCAGCTTGGGAACCGGTAGAAGCTCCTACGAGCAGTACTTC. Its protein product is CASSLGTGRSSYEQYF.

CDR3 loop: CASSPTYSNQPQHF. In DNA, the CDR3 is TGTGCCAGCAGCCCAACTTATAGCAATCAGCCCCAGCATTTT. This chain joins TRBV7-8 and TRBJ1-5; D remains ambiguous. Germline V lookup: CDR1 SGHVS, CDR2 FQNEAQ. V was clipped by 5 bases and J by 0 bases, with 8 bases between them. The CDR3 spans 14 residues.

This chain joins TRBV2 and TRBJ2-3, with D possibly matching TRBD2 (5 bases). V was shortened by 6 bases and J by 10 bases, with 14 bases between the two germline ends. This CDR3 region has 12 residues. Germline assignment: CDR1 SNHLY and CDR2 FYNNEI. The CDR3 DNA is TGTGCCAGCAGGGTGGAGGCCCCGGCGCAGTATTTT. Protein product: CASRVEAPAQYF.

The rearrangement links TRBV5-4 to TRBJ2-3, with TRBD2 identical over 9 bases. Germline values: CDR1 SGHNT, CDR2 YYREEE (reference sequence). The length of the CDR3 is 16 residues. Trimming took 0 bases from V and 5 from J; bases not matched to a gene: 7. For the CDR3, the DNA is TGTGCCAGCAGCTTGGTAGGCGGGGGGGTAGGAGATACGCAGTATTTT. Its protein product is CASSLVGGGVGDTQYF.

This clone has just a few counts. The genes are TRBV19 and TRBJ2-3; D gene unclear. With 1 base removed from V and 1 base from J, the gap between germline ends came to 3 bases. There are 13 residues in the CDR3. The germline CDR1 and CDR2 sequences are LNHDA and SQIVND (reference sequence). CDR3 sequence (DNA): TGTGCCAGTAGTATAGTCGGCACAGATACGCAGTATTTT. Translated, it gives CASSIVGTDTQYF.

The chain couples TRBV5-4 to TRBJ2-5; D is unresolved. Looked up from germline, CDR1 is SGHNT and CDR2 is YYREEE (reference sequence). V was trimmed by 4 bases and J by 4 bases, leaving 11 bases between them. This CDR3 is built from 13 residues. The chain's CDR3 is CASSVSYRETQYF. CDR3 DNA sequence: TGTGCCAGCAGCGTATCCTACCGAGAGACCCAGTACTTC.

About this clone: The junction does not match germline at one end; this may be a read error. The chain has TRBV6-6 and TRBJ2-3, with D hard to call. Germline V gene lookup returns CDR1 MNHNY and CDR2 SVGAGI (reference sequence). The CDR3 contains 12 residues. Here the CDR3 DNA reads TGTGCCAGCAGTTACTCATCGACGGAGACGGATTTT. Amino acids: CASSYSSTETDF.

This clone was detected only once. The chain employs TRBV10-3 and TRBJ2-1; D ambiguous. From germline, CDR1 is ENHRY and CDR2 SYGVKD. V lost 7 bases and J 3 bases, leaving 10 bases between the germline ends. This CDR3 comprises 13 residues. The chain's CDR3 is CAITSLNYNEQFF. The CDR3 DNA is TGTGCCATCACTAGTCTAAACTACAATGAGCAGTTCTTC.

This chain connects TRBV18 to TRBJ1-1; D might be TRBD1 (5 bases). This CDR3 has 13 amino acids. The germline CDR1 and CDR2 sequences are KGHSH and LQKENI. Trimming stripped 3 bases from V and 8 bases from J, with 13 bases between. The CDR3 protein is CASSPAGPGEAFF. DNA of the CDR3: TGTGCCAGCTCACCGGCAGGGCCAGGAGAAGCTTTCTTT.

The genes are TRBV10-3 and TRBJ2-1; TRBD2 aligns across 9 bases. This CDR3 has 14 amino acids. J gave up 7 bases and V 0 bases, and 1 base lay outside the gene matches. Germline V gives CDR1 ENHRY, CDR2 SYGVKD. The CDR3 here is CAISESREGNEQFF. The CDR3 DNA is TGTGCCATCAGTGAGTCGCGGGAGGGAAATGAGCAGTTCTTC.

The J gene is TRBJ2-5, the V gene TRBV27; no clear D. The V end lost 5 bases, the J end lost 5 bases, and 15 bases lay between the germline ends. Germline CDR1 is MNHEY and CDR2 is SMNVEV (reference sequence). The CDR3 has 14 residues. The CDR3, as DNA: TGTGCCAGCAGTCCCCACGCGATAGAGGAGACCCAGTACTTC. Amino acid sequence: CASSPHAIEETQYF.